The 24 T cell receptor beta chains below were found in one sample sequenced in a study of T cell changes during pregnancy in multiple sclerosis (dated by TCRdb to the late 2010s). Library preparation was by the immunoSEQ multiplex PCR assay. TCRdb took this table from immuneACCESS and kept in-frame rearrangements with V and J called. Such tables lack part of the clones; where checked against another copy, unresolved V genes explain under half of the gap, and the rest is unexplained. The table for this sample lists about 83,000 clones; about nine tenths of them were counted only once. The ten most abundant clones make up about 3.8% of the sample. This material consisted of PBMCs, taken in the first trimester of pregnancy. These receptors were collected from a female donor in good health, serving as a control in a pregnancy study. Some clones in this sample may be carry-over from other donors' samples.

This rearrangement joins TRBV28 to TRBJ2-6; possibly TRBD2 for D (7 bases). This CDR3 contains 19 residues. Germline V lookup: CDR1 MDHEN, CDR2 SYDVKM. V lost 3 bases to trimming and J lost 0 bases, with 18 bases between them. The CDR3 nucleotides are TGTGCCAGCAGTTTCCCGAGGGGGGAGGGATTCTCTGGGGCCAACGTCCTGACTTTC. Translating gives CASSFPRGEGFSGANVLTF.

This sequence joins TRBV14 and TRBJ2-3, with a weak D call TRBD2 (5 bases). Germline CDR1 SGHDN, CDR2 FVKESK. The V gene lost 2 bases and the J gene lost 5 bases, with 8 bases spanning the gap. The CDR3 totals 13 residues. CDR3 nucleotide sequence: TGTGCCAGCAGCCAACTCGGGAAAGATACGCAGTATTTT. Protein sequence: CASSQLGKDTQYF.

This chain joins TRBV11-2 and TRBJ1-2; possibly TRBD1 for D (6 bases). Germline CDR1 SGHAT, CDR2 FQNNGV. The CDR3 has 15 amino acids. V lost 0 bases and J 3 bases, leaving 11 bases between the germline ends. CDR3 in amino acids: CASSLEQGRDYGYTF. CDR3 DNA: TGTGCCAGCAGCTTAGAGCAGGGGCGCGACTATGGCTACACCTTC.

The chain combines TRBV30 with TRBJ1-2; TRBD1 is a possible D gene (6 bases). The V and J ends lost 1 base and 8 bases respectively, with 11 bases between them. The CDR3 extends over 12 amino acids. Per the germline V gene, CDR1 is GTSNPN and CDR2 is SVGIG (reference sequence). This CDR3 reads CAWSDRGGGYTF. For the CDR3, the DNA is TGTGCCTGGAGTGACAGAGGGGGAGGCTACACCTTC. Using reference TRBV30 and TRBJ1-2 for the parts outside the CDR3, the full variable domain is SQTIHQWPATLVQPVGSPLSLECTVEGTSNPNLYWYRQAAGRGLQLLFYSVGIGQISSEVPQNLSASRPQDRQFILSSKKLLLSDSGFYLCAWSDRGGGYTFGSGTRLTVV.

This chain uses TRBV7-9 with TRBJ2-3, with D maybe TRBD2 (5 bases). With 5 bases removed from V and 0 bases from J, the gap between germline ends came to 12 bases. Germline lookup yields CDR1 SEHNR and CDR2 FQNEAQ (reference sequence). The CDR3 has 15 residues. The CDR3: CASSPAGVSTDTQYF. Here the CDR3 DNA reads TGTGCCAGCAGCCCAGCCGGGGTTAGCACAGATACGCAGTATTTT. Looking up the rest from reference TRBV7-9 and TRBJ2-3 gives the full variable domain: DTGVSQNPRHKITKRGQNVTFRCDPISEHNRLYWYRQTLGQGPEFLTYFQNEAQLEKSRLLSDRFSAERPKGSFSTLEIQRTEQGDSAMYLCASSPAGVSTDTQYFGPGTRLTVL.

This chain connects TRBV29-1 to TRBJ2-7; 7 positions agree with TRBD2. The CDR3 sequence is 13 residues long. Looked up from germline, CDR1 is SQVTM and CDR2 is ANQGSEA. J gave up 2 bases and V 0 bases, and 1 base lay outside the gene matches. The CDR3 DNA is TGCAGCGTTGAAGAGGGGGGGGCCTACGAGCAGTACTTC. It encodes CSVEEGGAYEQYF.

J is TRBJ2-7 and V is TRBV10-1; 10 nucleotides agree with TRBD1. Germline V lookup: CDR1 WNHNN, CDR2 SYGVQD (reference sequence). This CDR3 has 16 residues. V dropped 3 bases and J dropped 4; count of bases not matched to a gene: 9. The CDR3 nucleotides are TGCGCCAGCAGTGATTCCGGGACAGGGGACGAATACGAGCAGTACTTC. It is translated as CASSDSGTGDEYEQYF.

V is TRBV12-5 and J is TRBJ2-5; maybe TRBD1 (5 bases). The CDR3 has 15 residues. V shed 5 bases and J shed 5 bases, with 18 bases lying between them. The germline V gene encodes CDR1 LGHNT and CDR2 FRNRAP. CDR3 amino acids: CASGPSESGLETQYF. The CDR3 DNA follows: TGTGCTAGTGGTCCTTCGGAATCAGGGCTGGAGACCCAGTACTTC.

In its sample, this clone was seen a few times. This chain uses TRBV7-2 with TRBJ1-1; maybe TRBD1 (6 bases). Trimming cost V 1 base and J 0 bases, with 12 bases left between them. The CDR3 contains 16 residues. CDR1 is SGHTA and CDR2 is FQGNSA in the germline V gene. CDR3 sequence reads: CASSLGGGVLNTEAFF. In DNA form, the CDR3 reads TGTGCCAGCAGCTTAGGTGGGGGCGTATTGAACACTGAAGCTTTCTTT.

The chain carries TRBV28 and TRBJ1-5; D not resolved. The CDR3 has 11 residues. V was shortened by 3 bases and J by 5 bases, with 2 bases between the two germline ends. Germline CDR1 is MDHEN and CDR2 is SYDVKM. CDR3 amino acids: CASSFDQPQHF. DNA of the CDR3: TGTGCCAGCAGTTTCGATCAGCCCCAGCATTTT. The full variable domain, completed using reference TRBV28 and TRBJ1-5, is DVKVTQSSRYLVKRTGEKVFLECVQDMDHENMFWYRQDPGLGLRLIYFSYDVKMKEKGDIPEGYSVSREKKERFSLILESASTNQTSMYLCASSFDQPQHFGDGTRLSIL.

This chain uses TRBV28 with TRBJ2-7, with TRBD2 as a possible D gene (6 bases). From germline, CDR1 is MDHEN and CDR2 SYDVKM. The CDR3 extends over 16 amino acids. The germline V and J ends were trimmed by 4 bases and 3 bases, with 19 bases remaining between them. The CDR3 coding sequence is TGTGCCAGCAGTTCCCCCTTGATTTGGGGAGGCTACGAGCAGTACTTC. Translating gives CASSSPLIWGGYEQYF.

The rearrangement links TRBV27 to TRBJ1-2; 8 bases align to TRBD1. The CDR3 is made up of 14 amino acids. The germline V gene has CDR1 MNHEY and CDR2 SMNVEV (reference sequence). V was pared by 6 bases and J by 7 bases, with 10 bases of the junction left unmatched. The CDR3 region has the DNA TGTGCCAGCAGGACTATCGACAGGGGCGGTGGCTACACCTTC. Translated, it gives CASRTIDRGGGYTF.

V and J are TRBV7-2 and TRBJ1-1, with D unclear. CDR3 size: 17 residues. Trimming took off 2 bases at V and 0 bases at J, with 16 bases between the two ends. Germline V gene data show CDR1 as SGHTA and CDR2 as FQGNSA. The CDR3 here is CASSLSPTVILNTEAFF. DNA of the CDR3: TGTGCCAGCAGCTTAAGCCCAACAGTTATCTTGAACACTGAAGCTTTCTTT.

The genes are TRBV10-3 and TRBJ2-1, with 7 positions matching TRBD1. CDR1 and CDR2 from the germline V gene are ENHRY and SYGVKD. This CDR3 region has 14 residues. V lost 7 bases to trimming and J lost 7 bases; unmatched junction nucleotides: 10. The CDR3 reads CAITSRDRENEQFF. For the CDR3, the DNA is TGTGCCATCACGAGTAGGGACAGAGAAAATGAGCAGTTCTTC.

The CDR3 reads CASSELAGGPYEQYF. CDR3 bases: TGCGCCAGCAGTGAACTAGCGGGAGGGCCCTACGAGCAGTACTTC. V is TRBV10-2 and J is TRBJ2-7, with 13 bases aligning to TRBD2. V lost 3 bases, J lost 2 bases, and 1 base stayed unmatched. CDR3 length: 15 residues. Germline CDR1 is WSHSY and CDR2 is SAAADI.

The chain recombines TRBV29-1 with TRBJ2-2, with a possible D match to TRBD1 (5 bases). The CDR3 runs 14 residues. Germline-derived CDR1 and CDR2 are SQVTM and ANQGSEA. The CDR3 sequence is CTATAGNKAGELFF. CDR3 coding DNA: TGCACCGCGACGGCAGGGAATAAGGCCGGGGAGCTGTTTTTT.

This chain joins TRBV5-4 and TRBJ2-3; the match to TRBD2 covers 12 bases. V lost 3 bases and J lost 3; bases outside the gene matches: 2. CDR3 length equals 15 residues. Germline V gene data show CDR1 as SGHNT and CDR2 as YYREEE (reference sequence). The CDR3 protein is CASSSLAGGTDTQYF. The CDR3, as DNA: TGTGCCAGCAGCTCTCTAGCGGGGGGGACAGATACGCAGTATTTT. The full variable domain, its missing parts supplied by reference TRBV5-4 and TRBJ2-3, is ETGVTQSPTHLIKTRGQQVTLRCSSQSGHNTVSWYQQALGQGPQFIFQYYREEENGRGNFPPRFSGLQFPNYSSELNVNALELDDSALYLCASSSLAGGTDTQYFGPGTRLTVL.

J is TRBJ2-3 and V is TRBV5-1; 9 nucleotides align to TRBD2. CDR3 length: 15 amino acids. V was pared by 4 bases and J by 3 bases, with 6 bases of the junction left unmatched. Germline CDR1 is SGHRS and CDR2 is YFSETQ. The CDR3 nucleotides are TGCGCCAGCAGCCGTATAGCGGGGGCGACAGATACGCAGTATTTT. This encodes CASSRIAGATDTQYF.

This clone occurred once. The chain employs TRBV5-1 and TRBJ2-3, with D maybe TRBD2 (5 bases). Trimming removed 3 bases at V and 2 bases at J, with 16 bases between. Germline V lookup: CDR1 SGHRS, CDR2 YFSETQ. The CDR3 is 16 residues long. The CDR3 sequence: CASSSWESGNTDTQYF. In DNA form, the CDR3 reads TGCGCCAGCAGCTCCTGGGAGTCAGGAAACACAGATACGCAGTATTTT.

The J gene is TRBJ1-3, the V gene TRBV6-1; D is perhaps TRBD1 (5 bases). The germline V gene encodes CDR1 MNHNS and CDR2 SASEGT. Trimming took off 4 bases at V and 0 bases at J, with 13 bases between the two ends. CDR3 length: 16 amino acids. The CDR3 DNA is TGTGCCAGCAGTGCCCAGGGCCCCGACTCTGGAAACACCATATATTTT. Protein sequence: CASSAQGPDSGNTIYF.

V and J are TRBV29-1 and TRBJ2-3, with D tentatively TRBD2 (7 bases). Germline V gives CDR1 SQVTM, CDR2 ANQGSEA. V lost 4 bases and J 2 bases, leaving 16 bases between the germline ends. This CDR3 region has 15 residues. CDR3 sequence reads: CSVVGGAPFTDTQYF. The DNA for the CDR3 is TGCAGCGTTGTAGGGGGGGCACCCTTCACAGATACGCAGTATTTT.

This clone occurred once. The chain joins TRBV4-1 to TRBJ1-1; no firm D call. The CDR3 has 13 residues. Germline-derived CDR1 and CDR2 are MGHRA and YSYEKL. The V end was cut by 0 bases, the J end by 5 bases, with 7 bases between. The CDR3 DNA is TGCGCCAGCAGCCAAGAGCGGGGAACTGAAGCTTTCTTT. Amino acids: CASSQERGTEAFF.

This sequence joins TRBV7-6 and TRBJ2-1, with D tentatively TRBD1 (5 bases). V was cut by 1 base and J by 5 bases, with 6 bases left in between. Per germline, CDR1 SGHVS and CDR2 FNYEAQ. The CDR3 length is 13 residues. The CDR3 DNA reads TGTGCCAGCAGCTTAGAGGGGCACAATGAGCAGTTCTTC. It specifies CASSLEGHNEQFF.

This clone was found once. The chain links TRBV28 to TRBJ2-1, with 11 nucleotides matching TRBD2. Germline V gene sequence: CDR1 MDHEN, CDR2 SYDVKM. The CDR3 is 16 amino acids. With V trimmed by 5 bases and J by 4 bases, 7 bases remained unmatched. The CDR3 spells CASSPTSGRAYNEQFF. DNA for the CDR3: TGTGCCAGCAGTCCCACTAGCGGGAGAGCATACAATGAGCAGTTCTTC.